This entry concerns a single T cell receptor beta chain. TCRdb's table, derived via immunoSEQ multiplex PCR, lists solely in-frame clones and lacks some. The table records roughly 69,000 clones, over 75% of them present only once. The data derive from a study of control samples from healthy donors and cancer patients. Sequencing was performed on PBMCs. The source is a woman between 50 and 59 years old with head and neck cancer.

Here the CDR3 reads CASSSRGRNQPQHF. DNA of the CDR3: TGTGCCAGCAGCTCCAGGGGGCGGAATCAGCCCCAGCATTTT. The chain joins TRBV5-6 to TRBJ1-5; TRBD1 matches 8 bases. V was pared by 3 bases and J by 4 bases, with 3 bases of the junction left unmatched. Germline V gene sequence: CDR1 SGHDT, CDR2 YYEEEE. The CDR3 is made up of 14 amino acids. Full variable domain (missing parts from reference TRBV5-6 and TRBJ1-5): DAGVTQSPTHLIKTRGQQVTLRCSPKSGHDTVSWYQQALGQGPQFIFQYYEEEERQRGNFPDRFSGHQFPNYSSELNVNALLLGDSALYLCASSSRGRNQPQHFGDGTRLSIL.